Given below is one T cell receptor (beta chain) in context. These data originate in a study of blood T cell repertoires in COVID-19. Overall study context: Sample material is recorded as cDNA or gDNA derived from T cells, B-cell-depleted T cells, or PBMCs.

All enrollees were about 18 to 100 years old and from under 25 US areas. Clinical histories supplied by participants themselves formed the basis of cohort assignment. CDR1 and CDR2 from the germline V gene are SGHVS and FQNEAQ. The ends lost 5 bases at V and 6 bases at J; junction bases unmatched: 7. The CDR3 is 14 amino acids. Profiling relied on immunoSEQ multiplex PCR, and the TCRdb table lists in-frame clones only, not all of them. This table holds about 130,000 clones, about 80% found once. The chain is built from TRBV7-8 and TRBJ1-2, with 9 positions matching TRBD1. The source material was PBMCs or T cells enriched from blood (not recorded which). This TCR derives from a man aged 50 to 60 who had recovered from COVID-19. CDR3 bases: TGTGCCAGCAGCCCACTAGGACAGGGGAATGGCTACACCTTC. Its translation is CASSPLGQGNGYTF.